A single TCR beta chain is shown here with its context. Participant-given clinical history determined each cohort assignment. Original data processing: Estimation of nucleated cell counts relied on the amplification of reference gene primers. Data came from immunoSEQ multiplex PCR; TCRdb stores just in-frame clones and leaves some out. V and J calls and clone size are given by that table; D and trimming were obtained from the DNA. The table lists some 130,000 clones, approximately 81% of them singletons, with approximately 5% in the top ten. The source of the sample is a study of blood T cell repertoires in COVID-19. Study context: There were acute and convalescent COVID-19 samples, and they came from the United States, Italy and Spain. T cells, B-cell-depleted T cells, or PBMCs provided the cDNA or gDNA that served as material.

Germline V lookup: CDR1 SGHDT, CDR2 YYEEEE. The CDR3 runs to 14 residues. V gave up 4 bases and J gave up 1 base, with 10 bases separating them. The clonotype comes from a middle-aged man with acute COVID-19. Sequencing input: PBMCs or T cells enriched from blood (not recorded which). V and J are TRBV5-6 and TRBJ2-3; perhaps TRBD1 as D (6 bases). CDR3 sequence (DNA): TGTGCCAGCAGCGATGGACAGCGCACAGATACGCAGTATTTT. Translated, it gives CASSDGQRTDTQYF. Based on the CDR3 plus reference TRBV5-6 and TRBJ2-3, the full variable domain is DAGVTQSPTHLIKTRGQQVTLRCSPKSGHDTVSWYQQALGQGPQFIFQYYEEEERQRGNFPDRFSGHQFPNYSSELNVNALLLGDSALYLCASSDGQRTDTQYFGPGTRLTVL.